The rows below give T cell receptor beta chains drawn from one sample of a study of blood T cell repertoires in COVID-19. Sequencing used immunoSEQ multiplex PCR; TCRdb keeps in-frame clones, though not all of them. The data contain just over 300,000 clones, roughly 91% of them singletons. The sequenced material came from peripheral blood. The source of these receptors is a woman aged 25 to 45 with COVID-19, enrolled during active disease. The CDR3 runs from the conserved cysteine through the conserved F or W. The D gene is left open where the match is weak. Expanded clones are given a class, and other clones once, few, many or no size at all.

-,TRBJ2-1,TRBV27,-,CASSLQGNEQFF,TGTGCCAGCAGTCTCCAGGGCAATGAGCAGTTCTTC
-,TRBJ2-5,TRBV7-2,-,CASSLAAQETQYF,TGTGCCAGCAGCTTAGCGGCACAAGAGACCCAGTACTTC
TRBD1,TRBJ1-1,TRBV2,-,CASYRDRISGTEAFF,TGTGCCAGCTACCGGGACAGAATATCGGGGACTGAAGCTTTCTTT
-,TRBJ1-1,TRBV7-9,-,CASSFPGPGEAFF,TGTGCCAGCAGTTTTCCGGGCCCAGGGGAAGCTTTCTTT
-,TRBJ2-7,TRBV12-3/TRBV12-4,-,CASTLTGNEQYF,TGTGCCAGCACCCTGACAGGAAACGAGCAGTACTTC
TRBD1,TRBJ1-2,TRBV12-3/TRBV12-4,-,CASSETGGYGYTF,TGTGCCAGCAGTGAGACAGGGGGCTATGGCTACACCTTC
TRBD1,TRBJ2-5,TRBV7-9,-,CASSYGTGGFQETQYF,TGTGCCAGCAGCTACGGGACAGGGGGATTTCAAGAGACCCAGTACTTC
-,TRBJ1-1,TRBV15,-,CATSTSTVLNTEAFF,TGTGCCACCAGCACCTCGACAGTACTGAACACTGAAGCTTTCTTT
TRBD1,TRBJ1-1,TRBV5-1,few,CASSPDGQGNTEAFF,TGCGCCAGCAGCCCGGACGGACAGGGTAACACTGAAGCTTTCTTT
-,TRBJ2-1,TRBV9,-,CASSVEGDPVNEQFF,TGTGCCAGCAGCGTAGAGGGGGATCCGGTGAATGAGCAGTTCTTC
-,TRBJ2-7,TRBV2,-,CASGGQTYEQYF,TGTGCCAGTGGCGGACAGACCTACGAGCAGTACTTC
TRBD2,TRBJ2-5,TRBV4-1,once,CASSLTSGRETQYF,TGCGCCAGCAGCCTCACCAGCGGGAGAGAGACCCAGTACTTC
-,TRBJ2-5,TRBV5-6,-,CASSSGWSLETQYF,TGTGCCAGCAGCTCTGGATGGAGTCTCGAGACCCAGTACTTC
TRBD2,TRBJ2-5,TRBV5-6,-,CASSLAGGPGETQYF,TGTGCCAGCAGCTTGGCGGGGGGGCCTGGGGAGACCCAGTACTTC
-,TRBJ1-2,TRBV12-5,-,CASGLVPRGYGYTF,TGTGCTAGTGGTTTGGTACCACGCGGGTATGGCTACACCTTC
TRBD2,TRBJ2-1,TRBV6-5,-,CASSTTLAGVRFF,TGTGCCAGCAGTACGACCCTAGCGGGGGTGAGGTTCTTC
TRBD1,TRBJ1-4,TRBV6-1,-,CASSEPHRGQGEKLFF,TGTGCCAGCAGTGAACCCCACAGGGGGCAGGGTGAAAAACTGTTTTTT
-,TRBJ2-4,TRBV2,-,CASSEVGGRNIQYF,TGTGCCAGCAGTGAAGTGGGGGGGCGGAACATTCAGTACTTC
-,TRBJ1-5,TRBV28,-,CASRGDVNQPQHF,TGTGCCAGCAGGGGAGACGTTAATCAGCCCCAGCATTTT
TRBD2,TRBJ2-3,TRBV4-2,-,CASSHGGSGTDTQYF,TGTGCCAGCAGCCACGGGGGGTCCGGGACAGATACGCAGTATTTT
-,TRBJ2-7,TRBV30,many,CAWSAREQYF,TGTGCCTGGAGTGCGCGGGAGCAGTACTTC
-,TRBJ1-1,TRBV6-6,few,CASSFKQTSSPEAFF,TGTGCCAGCAGTTTTAAGCAGACCTCTAGTCCTGAAGCTTTCTTT
-,TRBJ2-3,TRBV7-2,once,CASSSSTSDTQYF,TGTGCCAGCAGCTCGAGTACGTCAGATACGCAGTATTTT
-,TRBJ2-2,TRBV28,-,CASKEYGGGELFF,TGTGCCAGCAAGGAATACGGCGGCGGGGAGCTGTTTTTT
-,TRBJ2-3,TRBV7-6,-,CASSTLQGLVDTQYF,TGTGCCAGCAGCACATTACAGGGTCTTGTGGATACGCAGTATTTT
TRBD1,TRBJ2-1,TRBV6-6,-,CASSYPGQGDNEQFF,TGTGCCAGCAGTTACCCGGGACAGGGTGACAATGAGCAGTTCTTC